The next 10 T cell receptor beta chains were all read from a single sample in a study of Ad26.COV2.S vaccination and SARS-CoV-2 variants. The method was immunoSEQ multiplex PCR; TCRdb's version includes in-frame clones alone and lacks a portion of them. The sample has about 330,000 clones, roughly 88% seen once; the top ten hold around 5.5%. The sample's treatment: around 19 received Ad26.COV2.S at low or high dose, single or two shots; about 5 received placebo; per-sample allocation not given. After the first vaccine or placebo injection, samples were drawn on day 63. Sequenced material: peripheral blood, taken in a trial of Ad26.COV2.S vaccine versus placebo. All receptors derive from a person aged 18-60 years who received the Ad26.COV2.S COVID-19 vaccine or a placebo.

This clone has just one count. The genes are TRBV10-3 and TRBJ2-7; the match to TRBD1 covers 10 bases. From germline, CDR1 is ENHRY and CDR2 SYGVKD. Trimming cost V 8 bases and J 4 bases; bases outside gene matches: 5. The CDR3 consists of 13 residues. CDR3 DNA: TGTGCCATCTCAGACAGGGGGCGTTACGAGCAGTACTTC. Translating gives CAISDRGRYEQYF.

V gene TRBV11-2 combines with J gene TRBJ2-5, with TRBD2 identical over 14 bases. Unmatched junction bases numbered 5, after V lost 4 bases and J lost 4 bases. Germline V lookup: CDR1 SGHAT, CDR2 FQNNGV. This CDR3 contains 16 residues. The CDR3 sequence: CASSSRTSGRRETQYF. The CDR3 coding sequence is TGTGCCAGCAGCTCCCGGACTAGCGGGAGGAGAGAGACCCAGTACTTC.

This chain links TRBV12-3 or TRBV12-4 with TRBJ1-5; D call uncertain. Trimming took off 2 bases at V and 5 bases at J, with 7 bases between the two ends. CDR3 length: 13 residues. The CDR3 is CASSLRRDQPQHF. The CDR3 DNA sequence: TGTGCCAGCAGTTTACGTCGCGATCAGCCCCAGCATTTT.

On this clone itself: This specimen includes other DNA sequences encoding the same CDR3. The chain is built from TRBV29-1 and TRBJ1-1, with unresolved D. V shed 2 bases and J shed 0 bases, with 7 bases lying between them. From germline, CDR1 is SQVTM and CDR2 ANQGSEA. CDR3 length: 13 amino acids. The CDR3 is CSVERRMNTEAFF. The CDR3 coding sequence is TGCAGCGTTGAAAGACGGATGAACACTGAAGCTTTCTTT.

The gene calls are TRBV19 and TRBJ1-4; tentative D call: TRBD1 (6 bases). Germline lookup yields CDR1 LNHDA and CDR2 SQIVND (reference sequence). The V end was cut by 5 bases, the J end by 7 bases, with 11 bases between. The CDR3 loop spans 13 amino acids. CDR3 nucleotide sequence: TGTGCCAGTAGTGGACAGCCCGGTGAAAAACTGTTTTTT. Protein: CASSGQPGEKLFF.

The CDR3 reads CASSSTQRAYEQYF. CDR3 DNA: TGTGCCAGCAGTTCGACACAGAGAGCCTACGAGCAGTACTTC. This chain links TRBV5-6 with TRBJ2-7; D gene ambiguous. This CDR3 has 14 amino acids. V was cut by 5 bases and J by 2 bases, with 14 bases left in between. Germline assignment: CDR1 SGHDT and CDR2 YYEEEE.

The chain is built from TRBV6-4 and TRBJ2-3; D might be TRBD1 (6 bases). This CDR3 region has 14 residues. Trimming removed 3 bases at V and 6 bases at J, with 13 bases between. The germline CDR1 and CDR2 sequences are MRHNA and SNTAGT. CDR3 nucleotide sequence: TGTGCCAGCAGTGAAAACAGGGTATCCGATACGCAGTATTTT. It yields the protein CASSENRVSDTQYF.

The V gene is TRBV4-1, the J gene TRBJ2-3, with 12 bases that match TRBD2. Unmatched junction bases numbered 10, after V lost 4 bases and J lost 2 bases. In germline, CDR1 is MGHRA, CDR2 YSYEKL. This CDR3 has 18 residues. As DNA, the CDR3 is TGCGCCAGCAGCCCATGGACTAGCGGGGAACCCAACACAGATACGCAGTATTTT. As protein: CASSPWTSGEPNTDTQYF.

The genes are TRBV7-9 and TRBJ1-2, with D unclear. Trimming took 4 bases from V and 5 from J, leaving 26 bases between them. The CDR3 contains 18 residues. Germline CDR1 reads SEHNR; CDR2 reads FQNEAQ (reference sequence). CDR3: CASSSLKDGPIPPYGYTF. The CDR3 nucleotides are TGTGCCAGCAGCTCACTAAAGGACGGGCCGATACCTCCGTATGGCTACACCTTC.

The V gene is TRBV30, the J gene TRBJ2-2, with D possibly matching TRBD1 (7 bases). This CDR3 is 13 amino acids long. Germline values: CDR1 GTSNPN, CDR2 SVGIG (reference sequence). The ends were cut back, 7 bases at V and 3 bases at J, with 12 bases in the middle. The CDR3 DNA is TGTGCCTCACAGGGGACTTACACCGGGGAGCTGTTTTTT. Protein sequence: CASQGTYTGELFF.